This T cell receptor (beta chain) was found in a study of regulatory T cells in long-lasting Graves disease. Study-wide points: Graves' patients with persistent disease showed TCR diversity lower than patients newly diagnosed.

Time point: newly diagnosed GD, antithyroid drugs for less than 3 months. Extracted PBMC RNA gave rise to the TCR library. The V gene lost 1 base and the J gene lost 2 bases, with 8 bases spanning the gap. The CDR3 runs to 13 residues. Looked up from germline, CDR1 is DFQATT and CDR2 is SNEGSKA (reference sequence). This clonotype came up many times. The antigen remains unidentified. Library construction for TCR beta used iRepertoire HTBI primers and Arm-PCR of CDR3 regions. TCRdb processed the multiplex PCR reads anew with MiXCR; each CDR3 protein has one entry. The sample has a few hundred thousand distinct CDR3 sequences, approximately 18% seen once. A further study also used this sample, focusing on T cells in Graves' hyperthyroidism and ophthalmopathy. Per that study: Stable disease denoted Graves' hyperthyroidism without ophthalmopathy progression within 18 months. Blood shared most expanded thyroid clonotypes above 0.001.

The clonotype originates from a woman between 25 and 40 years old with Graves disease. Sequenced material: peripheral blood mononuclear cells (PBMCs), taken at new diagnosis, from a patient treated with antithyroid drugs. The V and J genes are TRBV20-1 and TRBJ1-1; D is uncertain. CDR3 nucleotides: TGCAGTGCTAGAGGTGCGATAAACACTGAAGCTTTCTTT. Translated: CSARGAINTEAFF.